This T cell receptor (beta chain) derives from a study of breast tumors, draining lymph nodes, adjacent tissues (dated by TCRdb to the mid-2010s). About the investigation overall: The study compared TCR beta repertoires across tumor, adjacent nontumor tissue and axillary lymph nodes from breast cancer patients. In human breast cancer, the study set out to assess how tumor, surrounding tissue and draining lymph node repertoires relate to one another and whether T cells might be exchanged between them.

Instrument on record: Illumina HiSeq 2000. Multiplex PCR amplification was used to build the TCR beta chain libraries. High-throughput sequencing was used to analyze the amplified TCR beta chain products. Clones were called with MiXCR by TCRdb after fastp trimmed the public reads at Q25, and only in-frame beta chains were retained. Rows with a matching CDR3 protein are joined into one entry that keeps the most common DNA and genes. Within this sample are over 200,000 distinct CDR3 sequences, with around 34% of them counted one time only. The ten biggest clones cover 3% to 4.5% of the sample. Lymph node samples came from the axillary draining lymph nodes of breast cancer patients. The paper's findings and limits, for the study overall: The data were judged consistent with most tumor T cells deriving from the lymph node and then expanding within tumor tissue. Tumor T-cell repertoires showed less diversity than lymph node repertoires and more diversity than nontumor tissue repertoires, and tumor T-cell repertoires showed preferential V and J gene usage. Tumor and nontumor tissue repertoires were significantly more similar in luminal-like than in basal-like breast cancer. Rather than being directly demonstrated, the conclusion that tumor T cells originate in lymph nodes was presented as consistent with a hypothesis.

There are many counts of this clonotype. Its antigen is currently not known. Base-call qualities are not available, and no considerably larger clone is one nucleotide away. The sequencing input was axillary lymph node tissue. The sequence derives from a female donor with breast cancer. Some clones in this sample may be carry-over from other donors' samples.

The sequence in DNA is TGTGCCAGCAGTGAAATGACAGGGGGTGAGACCCAGTACTTC. It is translated as CASSEMTGGETQYF. The chain links TRBV25-1 with TRBJ2-5; 9 central bases correspond to TRBD1. V ends up 2 bases short and J 5 bases short, with an unmatched junction base count of 3. There are 14 amino acids in the CDR3, from cysteine to phenylalanine inclusive. The DNA shown is the 42-base CDR3, in frame from base 1. Looking up the germline V gene yields CDR1 MGHDK and CDR2 SYGVNS.